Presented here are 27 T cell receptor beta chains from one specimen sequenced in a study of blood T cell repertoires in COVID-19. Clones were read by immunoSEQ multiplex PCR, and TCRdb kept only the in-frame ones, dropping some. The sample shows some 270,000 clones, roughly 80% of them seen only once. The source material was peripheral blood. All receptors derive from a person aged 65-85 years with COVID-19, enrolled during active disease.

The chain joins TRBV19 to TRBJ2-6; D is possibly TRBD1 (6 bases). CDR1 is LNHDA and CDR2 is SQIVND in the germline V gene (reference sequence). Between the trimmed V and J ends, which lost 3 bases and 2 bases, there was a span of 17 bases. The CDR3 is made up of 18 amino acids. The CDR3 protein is CASSIGLAGVPGANVLTF. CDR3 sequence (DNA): TGTGCCAGTAGTATCGGTCTGGCAGGGGTCCCTGGGGCCAACGTCCTGACTTTC. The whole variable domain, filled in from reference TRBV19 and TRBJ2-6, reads DGGITQSPKYLFRKEGQNVTLSCEQNLNHDAMYWYRQDPGQGLRLIYYSQIVNDFQKGDIAEGYSVSREKKESFPLTVTSAQKNPTAFYLCASSIGLAGVPGANVLTFGAGSRLTVL.

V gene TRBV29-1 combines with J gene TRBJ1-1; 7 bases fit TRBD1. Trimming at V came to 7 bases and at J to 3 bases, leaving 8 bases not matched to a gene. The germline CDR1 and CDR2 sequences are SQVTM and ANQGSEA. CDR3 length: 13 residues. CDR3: CSAFSTGDTEAFF. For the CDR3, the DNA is TGCAGCGCCTTCTCCACAGGGGACACTGAAGCTTTCTTT.

The CDR3 nucleotides are TGTGCCAGCAGATCTCCCCGGCCCCAGCATTTT. Protein product: CASRSPRPQHF. The V gene is TRBV12-3 or TRBV12-4, the J gene TRBJ1-5; the D is unclear. The V gene lost 6 bases and the J gene lost 9 bases, with 9 bases spanning the gap. This CDR3 region has 11 residues.

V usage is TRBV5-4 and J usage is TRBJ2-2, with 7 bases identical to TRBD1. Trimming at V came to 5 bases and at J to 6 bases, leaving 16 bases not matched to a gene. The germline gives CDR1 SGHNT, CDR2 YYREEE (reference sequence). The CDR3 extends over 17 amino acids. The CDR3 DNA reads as TGTGCCAGCAGTCCACCTTCGACAGGGTTGTCCGCCGGGGAGCTGTTTTTT. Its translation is CASSPPSTGLSAGELFF.

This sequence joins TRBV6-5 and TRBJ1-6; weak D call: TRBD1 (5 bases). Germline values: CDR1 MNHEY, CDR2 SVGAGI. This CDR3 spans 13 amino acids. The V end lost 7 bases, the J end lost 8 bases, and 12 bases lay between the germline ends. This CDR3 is CASTGRDDSPLHF. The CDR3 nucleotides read TGTGCCAGCACCGGCAGGGATGATTCACCCCTCCACTTT.

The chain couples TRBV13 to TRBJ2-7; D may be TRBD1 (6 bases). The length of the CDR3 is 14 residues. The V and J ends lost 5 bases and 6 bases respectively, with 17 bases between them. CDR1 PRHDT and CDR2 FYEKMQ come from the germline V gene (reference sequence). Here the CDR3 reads CASSLRDIRGEQYF. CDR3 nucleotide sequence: TGTGCCAGCAGCCTCCGGGACATTAGAGGCGAGCAGTACTTC.

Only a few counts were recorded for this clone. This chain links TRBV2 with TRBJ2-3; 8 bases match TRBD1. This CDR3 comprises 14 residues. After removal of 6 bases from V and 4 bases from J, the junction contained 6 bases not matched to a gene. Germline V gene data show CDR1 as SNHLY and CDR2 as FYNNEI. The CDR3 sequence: CASRDRGVSDTQYF. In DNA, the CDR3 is TGTGCCAGCAGAGACAGGGGCGTCTCAGATACGCAGTATTTT.

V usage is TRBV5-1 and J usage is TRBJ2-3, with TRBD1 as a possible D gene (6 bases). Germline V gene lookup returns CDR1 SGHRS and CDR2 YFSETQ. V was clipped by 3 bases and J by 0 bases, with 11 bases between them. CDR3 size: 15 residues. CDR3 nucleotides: TGCGCCAGCAGCTCGGGACATACTAGCACAGATACGCAGTATTTT. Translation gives CASSSGHTSTDTQYF.

Written as DNA, the CDR3 is TGTGCCAGCAGCCCGACAGGGGGCGTCTCTGAAGCTTTCTTT. It translates to CASSPTGGVSEAFF. The chain uses TRBV28 and TRBJ1-1; 10 nucleotides agree with TRBD1. The germline gives CDR1 MDHEN, CDR2 SYDVKM. CDR3 length: 14 amino acids. V lost 6 bases to trimming and J lost 6 bases; unmatched junction nucleotides: 7.

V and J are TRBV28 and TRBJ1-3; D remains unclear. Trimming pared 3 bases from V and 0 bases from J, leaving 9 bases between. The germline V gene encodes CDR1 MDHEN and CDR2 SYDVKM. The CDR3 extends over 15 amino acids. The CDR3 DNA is TGTGCCAGCAGTTTCTGGGAGAGCTCTGGAAACACCATATATTTT. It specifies CASSFWESSGNTIYF.

The CDR3 bases are TGCAGCGTGCGGTCAGGGGATTGGGTTGGCTACACCTTC. Protein product: CSVRSGDWVGYTF. The chain combines TRBV29-1 with TRBJ1-2; TRBD1 is a possible D gene (6 bases). This CDR3 has 13 amino acids. The ends were cut back, 6 bases at V and 7 bases at J, with 18 bases in the middle. Germline values: CDR1 SQVTM, CDR2 ANQGSEA.

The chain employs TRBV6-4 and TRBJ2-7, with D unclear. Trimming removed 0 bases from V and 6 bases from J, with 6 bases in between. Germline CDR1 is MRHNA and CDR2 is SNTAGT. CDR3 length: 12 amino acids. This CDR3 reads CASSDSRREQYF. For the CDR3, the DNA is TGTGCCAGCAGTGACTCGCGTCGCGAGCAGTACTTC.

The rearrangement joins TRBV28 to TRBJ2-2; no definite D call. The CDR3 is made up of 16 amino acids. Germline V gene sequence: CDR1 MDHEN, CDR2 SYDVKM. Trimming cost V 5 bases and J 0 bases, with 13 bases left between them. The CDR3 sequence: CASSLNKFANTGELFF. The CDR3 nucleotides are TGTGCCAGCAGTCTCAACAAGTTCGCGAACACCGGGGAGCTGTTTTTT.

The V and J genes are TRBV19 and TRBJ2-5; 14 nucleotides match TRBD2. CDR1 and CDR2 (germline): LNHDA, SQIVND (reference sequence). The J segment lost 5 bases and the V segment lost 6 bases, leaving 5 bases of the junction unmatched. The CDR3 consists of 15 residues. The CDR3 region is CASSSGTSGGETQYF. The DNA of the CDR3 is TGTGCCAGTAGCTCAGGGACTAGCGGGGGTGAGACCCAGTACTTC.

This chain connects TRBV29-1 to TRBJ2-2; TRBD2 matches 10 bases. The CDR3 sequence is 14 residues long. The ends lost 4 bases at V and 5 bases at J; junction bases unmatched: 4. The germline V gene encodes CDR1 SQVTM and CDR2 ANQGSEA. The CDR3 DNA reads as TGCAGCGTTGGCAGGACTAGCGGTACCGGGGAGCTGTTTTTT. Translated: CSVGRTSGTGELFF.

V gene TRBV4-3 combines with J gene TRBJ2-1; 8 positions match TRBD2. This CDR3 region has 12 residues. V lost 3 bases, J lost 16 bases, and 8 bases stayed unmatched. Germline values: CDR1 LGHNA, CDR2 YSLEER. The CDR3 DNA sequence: TGCGCCAGCAGCCAGACCGGGACTAGTCGCTTCTTC. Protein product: CASSQTGTSRFF.

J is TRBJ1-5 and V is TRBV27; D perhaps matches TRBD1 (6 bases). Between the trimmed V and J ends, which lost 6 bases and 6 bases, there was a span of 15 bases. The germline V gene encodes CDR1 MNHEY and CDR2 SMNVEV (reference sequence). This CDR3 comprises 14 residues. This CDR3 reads CASRLQGGGQPQHF. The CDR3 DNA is TGTGCCAGCAGACTACAGGGAGGGGGTCAGCCCCAGCATTTT.

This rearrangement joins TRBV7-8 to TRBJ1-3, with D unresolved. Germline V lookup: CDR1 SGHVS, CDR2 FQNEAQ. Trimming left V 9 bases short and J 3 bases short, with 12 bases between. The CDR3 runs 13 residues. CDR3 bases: TGTGCCAGTCAAGCCGGGGATGGAAACACCATATATTTT. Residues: CASQAGDGNTIYF.

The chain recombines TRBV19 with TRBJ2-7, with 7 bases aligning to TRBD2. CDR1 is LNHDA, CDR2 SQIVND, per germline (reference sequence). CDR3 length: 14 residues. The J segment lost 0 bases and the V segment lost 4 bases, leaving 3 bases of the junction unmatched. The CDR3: CASSTQRGSYEQYF. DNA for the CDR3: TGTGCCAGTAGTACCCAGCGGGGCTCCTACGAGCAGTACTTC.

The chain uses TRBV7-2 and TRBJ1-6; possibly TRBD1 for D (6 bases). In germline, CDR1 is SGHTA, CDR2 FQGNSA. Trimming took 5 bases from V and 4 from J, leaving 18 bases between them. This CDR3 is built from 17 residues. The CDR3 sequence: CASSPAGRGRYNSPLHF. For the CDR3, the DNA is TGTGCCAGCAGCCCCGCCGGCAGGGGAAGATATAATTCACCCCTCCACTTT.

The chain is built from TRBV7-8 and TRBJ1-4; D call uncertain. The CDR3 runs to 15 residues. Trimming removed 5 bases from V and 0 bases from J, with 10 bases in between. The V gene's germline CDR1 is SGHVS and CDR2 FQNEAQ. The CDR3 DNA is TGTGCCAGCAGCCGTCTCCCCGCAACTAATGAAAAACTGTTTTTT. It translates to CASSRLPATNEKLFF.

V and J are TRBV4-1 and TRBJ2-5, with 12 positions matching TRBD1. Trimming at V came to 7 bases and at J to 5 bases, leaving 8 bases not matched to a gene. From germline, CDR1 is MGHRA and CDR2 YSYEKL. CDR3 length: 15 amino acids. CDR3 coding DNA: TGCGCCAGCACCCAGGCGGGACAGGGGGCTGAGACCCAGTACTTC. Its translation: CASTQAGQGAETQYF.

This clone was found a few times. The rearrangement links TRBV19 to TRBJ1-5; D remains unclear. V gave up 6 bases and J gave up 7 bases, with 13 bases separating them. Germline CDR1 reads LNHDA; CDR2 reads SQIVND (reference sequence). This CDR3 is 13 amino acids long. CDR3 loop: CASSGLGGQPQHF. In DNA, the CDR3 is TGTGCCAGTAGCGGCCTGGGAGGACAGCCCCAGCATTTT. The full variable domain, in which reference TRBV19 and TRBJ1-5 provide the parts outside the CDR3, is DGGITQSPKYLFRKEGQNVTLSCEQNLNHDAMYWYRQDPGQGLRLIYYSQIVNDFQKGDIAEGYSVSREKKESFPLTVTSAQKNPTAFYLCASSGLGGQPQHFGDGTRLSIL.

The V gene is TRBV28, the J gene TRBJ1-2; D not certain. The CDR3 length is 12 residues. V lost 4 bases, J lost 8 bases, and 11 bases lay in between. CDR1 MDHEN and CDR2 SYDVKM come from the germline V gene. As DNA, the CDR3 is TGTGCCAGCAGTTCGACTTACGGAGGCTACACCTTC. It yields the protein CASSSTYGGYTF.

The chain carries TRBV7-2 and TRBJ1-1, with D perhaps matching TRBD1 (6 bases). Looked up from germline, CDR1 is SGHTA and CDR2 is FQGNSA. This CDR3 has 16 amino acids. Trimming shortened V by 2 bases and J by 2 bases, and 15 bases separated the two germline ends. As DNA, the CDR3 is TGTGCCAGCAGCTTATTTACGGGGGGACAAAACACTGAAGCTTTCTTT. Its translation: CASSLFTGGQNTEAFF.

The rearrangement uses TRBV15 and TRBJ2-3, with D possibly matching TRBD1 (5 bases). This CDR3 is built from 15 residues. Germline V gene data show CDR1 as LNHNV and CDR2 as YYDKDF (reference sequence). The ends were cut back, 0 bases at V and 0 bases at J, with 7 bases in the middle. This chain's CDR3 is CATSRDRTSTDTQYF. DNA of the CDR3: TGTGCCACCAGCAGAGATAGGACAAGCACAGATACGCAGTATTTT.

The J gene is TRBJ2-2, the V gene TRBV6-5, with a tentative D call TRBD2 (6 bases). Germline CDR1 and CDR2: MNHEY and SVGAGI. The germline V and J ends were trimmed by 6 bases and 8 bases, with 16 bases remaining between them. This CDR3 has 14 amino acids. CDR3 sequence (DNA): TGTGCCAGCAGCTCCGGGACTCCGACTGGGGAGCTGTTTTTT. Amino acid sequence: CASSSGTPTGELFF.